Following are 27 T cell receptor beta chains from one sample sequenced in a study of cytomegalovirus exposure and HLA in healthy donors. PCR used 60 Vbeta primers and 13 Jbeta primers. The repertoire was sequenced with immunoSEQ multiplex PCR; TCRdb's copy has only in-frame clones and lacks some. The table has around 100,000 clones, approximately 71% seen once. Sequencing was carried out using PBMCs. The receptor source for this set is a woman aged 18-30 years in good health and CMV-seropositive.

This chain connects TRBV28 to TRBJ2-7; D perhaps matches TRBD2 (5 bases). The CDR3 runs to 13 residues. The V gene lost 10 bases and the J gene lost 2 bases, with 15 bases spanning the gap. CDR1 and CDR2 (germline): MDHEN, SYDVKM. The CDR3 DNA reads as TGTGCCATTTCTCTCACACTAGCCTACGAGCAGTACTTC. It translates to CAISLTLAYEQYF.

The chain employs TRBV4-1 and TRBJ2-3; the match to TRBD1 covers 11 bases. CDR1 MGHRA and CDR2 YSYEKL come from the germline V gene. The CDR3 runs 15 residues. The junction had 3 bases not matched to a gene; V was cut back by 2 bases and J by 5 bases. CDR3 DNA sequence: TGCGCCAGCAGCCAACGGACAGGGGGCGTAGATACGCAGTATTTT. This codes for CASSQRTGGVDTQYF.

J is TRBJ1-3 and V is TRBV5-8; maybe TRBD1 (6 bases). Looked up from germline, CDR1 is SGHTS and CDR2 is YDEGEE. The CDR3 consists of 14 residues. V was cut by 0 bases and J by 5 bases, with 9 bases left in between. This chain's CDR3 is CASSLAGQRNTIYF. The CDR3 region has the DNA TGTGCCAGCAGCTTGGCCGGACAGAGAAACACCATATATTTT. The entire variable domain, with the rest obtained from reference TRBV5-8 and TRBJ1-3, is as follows: EAGVTQSPTHLIKTRGQQATLRCSPISGHTSVYWYQQALGLGLQFLLWYDEGEERNRGNFPPRFSGRQFPNYSSELNVNALELEDSALYLCASSLAGQRNTIYFGEGSWLTVV.

This clone was picked up a small number of times. The genes are TRBV6-5 and TRBJ1-2; D call uncertain. Trimming removed 7 bases at V and 0 bases at J, with 9 bases between. Germline V gene data show CDR1 as MNHEY and CDR2 as SVGAGI. The CDR3 sequence is 13 residues long. The CDR3 is CASTDGANYGYTF. CDR3 in DNA: TGTGCCAGCACTGACGGGGCTAACTATGGCTACACCTTC.

Comment on this clone: A junction boundary mismatches the germline segment, possibly from a read error. The chain is built from TRBV27 and TRBJ2-2; TRBD2 is a possible D gene (5 bases). Germline V lookup: CDR1 MNHEY, CDR2 SMNVEV (reference sequence). This CDR3 has 15 amino acids. CDR3 protein: CASRERYTNTGEPFF. For the CDR3, the DNA is TGTGCCAGCAGGGAGAGGTACACGAACACCGGGGAGCCGTTTTTT.

This chain connects TRBV5-6 to TRBJ2-1; 7 bases are a match to TRBD2. The CDR3 covers 15 residues. V gave up 2 bases and J gave up 4 bases; unmatched junction bases: 6. Germline V gives CDR1 SGHDT, CDR2 YYEEEE. CDR3 coding DNA: TGTGCCAGCAGCTTCCGGGACTACCGTTACAATGAGCAGTTCTTC. Protein product: CASSFRDYRYNEQFF. The entire variable domain, with the rest obtained from reference TRBV5-6 and TRBJ2-1, is as follows: DAGVTQSPTHLIKTRGQQVTLRCSPKSGHDTVSWYQQALGQGPQFIFQYYEEEERQRGNFPDRFSGHQFPNYSSELNVNALLLGDSALYLCASSFRDYRYNEQFFGPGTRLTVL.

J is TRBJ2-1 and V is TRBV7-3, with a weak D call TRBD2 (6 bases). CDR3 length: 16 residues. Germline V gene data show CDR1 as SGHTA and CDR2 as FQGTGA. Trimming took 5 bases from V and 4 from J, leaving 18 bases between them. The CDR3 reads CASSPRGLAMYNEQFF. CDR3 nucleotides: TGTGCCAGCAGCCCCCGAGGGCTAGCGATGTACAATGAGCAGTTCTTC.

The sample holds one count of this clone. V is TRBV12-2 and J is TRBJ2-2; no DNA check was done on the table's D call, TRBD1. TRBV12-2 is listed as a pseudogene. This CDR3 spans 17 amino acids. Here the CDR3 reads CASRLGWDRVLAGELFF. The CDR3 nucleotides read TGTGCAAGTCGCTTAGGGTGGGACAGGGTATTAGCGGGGGAGCTGTTTTTT.

This clone was counted a few times. A read error may be the cause here, since a much bigger clone is one base away. V and J are TRBV11-2 and TRBJ2-1; 9 nucleotides align to TRBD1. V trimming: 5 bases; J trimming: 2 bases; junction bases outside the gene matches: 4. Germline V lookup: CDR1 SGHAT, CDR2 FQNNGV. This CDR3 spans 15 amino acids. CDR3 sequence (DNA): TGTGCCAGCAGCGTCGGGACAGGGCCCTACAATGAGCAGTTCTTC. It translates to CASSVGTGPYNEQFF.

The sample holds one count of this clone. This sequence joins TRBV7-9 and TRBJ2-1; 13 positions agree with TRBD2. Germline V gene sequence: CDR1 SEHNR, CDR2 FQNEAQ (reference sequence). This CDR3 region has 17 residues. The V segment lost 5 bases and the J segment 7 bases; nucleotides outside the gene matches: 11. This CDR3 is CASSPWTSGGGGNEQFF. The CDR3 coding sequence is TGTGCCAGCAGCCCATGGACTAGCGGGGGAGGCGGTAATGAGCAGTTCTTC.

This clone showed up just a few times. CDR3 amino acids: CASRSGSTDTQYF. DNA of the CDR3: TGTGCCAGCAGAAGCGGGAGCACAGATACGCAGTATTTT. The V gene is TRBV27, the J gene TRBJ2-3; perhaps TRBD2 as D (6 bases). Looked up from germline, CDR1 is MNHEY and CDR2 is SMNVEV (reference sequence). The ends were cut back, 6 bases at V and 0 bases at J, with 7 bases in the middle. The CDR3 loop spans 13 amino acids.

This clone has more than one count but fewer than ten. The rearrangement joins TRBV28 to TRBJ2-7, with 7 positions matching TRBD1. Germline lookup yields CDR1 MDHEN and CDR2 SYDVKM. V shed 5 bases and J 3 bases; nucleotides not matched to a gene: 13. This CDR3 spans 16 amino acids. The CDR3 here is CASSPVSTGIFYEQYF. The CDR3 bases are TGTGCCAGCAGTCCAGTCTCGACAGGGATATTCTACGAGCAGTACTTC. Looking up the rest from reference TRBV28 and TRBJ2-7 gives the full variable domain: DVKVTQSSRYLVKRTGEKVFLECVQDMDHENMFWYRQDPGLGLRLIYFSYDVKMKEKGDIPEGYSVSREKKERFSLILESASTNQTSMYLCASSPVSTGIFYEQYFGPGTRLTVT.

The chain links TRBV19 to TRBJ2-2, with TRBD1 identical over 7 bases. This CDR3 region has 15 residues. In germline, CDR1 is LNHDA, CDR2 SQIVND (reference sequence). Unmatched junction bases numbered 8, after V lost 5 bases and J lost 5 bases. This chain's CDR3 is CASSLLGQATGELFF. CDR3 nucleotides: TGTGCCAGTAGTCTCCTCGGACAGGCGACCGGGGAGCTGTTTTTT.

This chain uses TRBV5-5 with TRBJ2-1, with 10 bases aligning to TRBD2. The trim removed 2 bases at V and 5 bases at J, leaving 7 bases unmatched. The CDR3 is made up of 16 amino acids. Germline CDR1 and CDR2: SGHKS and YYEKEE (reference sequence). DNA for the CDR3: TGTGCCAGCAGCTTCCCAAGCGGGAGGGGGGACAATGAGCAGTTCTTC. It is translated as CASSFPSGRGDNEQFF.

This rearrangement joins TRBV9 to TRBJ2-5, with TRBD1 matching 9 bases. Trimming took 0 bases from V and 2 from J; bases not matched to a gene: 17. The CDR3 contains 20 residues. Germline values: CDR1 SGDLS, CDR2 YYNGEE. CDR3 amino acids: CASSVVTGGSGLPGQETQYF. The CDR3 nucleotides are TGTGCCAGCAGCGTAGTCACAGGGGGCAGTGGACTACCAGGGCAAGAGACCCAGTACTTC. The full variable domain, with the rest looked up from reference TRBV9 and TRBJ2-5, is DSGVTQTPKHLITATGQRVTLRCSPRSGDLSVYWYQQSLDQGLQFLIQYYNGEERAKGNILERFSAQQFPDLHSELNLSSLELGDSALYFCASSVVTGGSGLPGQETQYFGPGTRLLVL.

This rearrangement joins TRBV21-1 to TRBJ2-2; TRBD2, the D gene given by the table, was not confirmed from the DNA. TRBV21-1 counts as a pseudogene. This CDR3 has 19 amino acids. Here the CDR3 reads CASSKAGCSTLGRTGELFF. The CDR3, as DNA: TGTGCCAGCAGCAAAGCAGGCTGCTCCACGCTCGGGAGGACCGGGGAGCTGTTTTTT.

This chain uses TRBV27 with TRBJ1-4, with TRBD1 matching over 9 bases. Germline V gene data show CDR1 as MNHEY and CDR2 as SMNVEV (reference sequence). This CDR3 spans 15 amino acids. Germline trimming cut 7 bases from V and 7 bases from J; bases unmatched to any gene: 10. CDR3 bases: TGTGCCAGCACCTTACGTAGGACAGGGGCTGAAAAACTGTTTTTT. It translates to CASTLRRTGAEKLFF.

The chain's CDR3 is CASSDGFWAATWRNTIYF. Here the CDR3 DNA reads TGTGCCAGCAGTGACGGTTTTTGGGCAGCCACCTGGAGGAACACCATATATTTT. V and J are TRBV2 and TRBJ1-3; D ambiguous. Germline assignment: CDR1 SNHLY and CDR2 FYNNEI. With 3 bases removed from V and 7 bases from J, the gap between germline ends came to 25 bases. The CDR3 loop spans 18 amino acids. The variable domain in full, with the rest retrieved from reference TRBV2 and TRBJ1-3, is EPEVTQTPSHQVTQMGQEVILRCVPISNHLYFYWYRQILGQKVEFLVSFYNNEISEKSEIFDDQFSVERPDGSNFTLKIRSTKLEDSAMYFCASSDGFWAATWRNTIYFGEGSWLTVV.

The chain combines TRBV6-1 with TRBJ2-1; 9 bases match TRBD2. Germline assignment: CDR1 MNHNS and CDR2 SASEGT. V shed 7 bases, J shed 7 bases, and the junction held 8 bases outside the gene matches. This CDR3 region has 14 residues. The CDR3: CASTIAGALNEQFF. CDR3 coding DNA: TGTGCCAGCACGATAGCGGGAGCTTTGAATGAGCAGTTCTTC.

The chain is built from TRBV9 and TRBJ2-6, with D hard to call. This CDR3 is built from 18 residues. V lost 2 bases to trimming and J lost 2 bases, with 17 bases between them. CDR1 is SGDLS and CDR2 is YYNGEE in the germline V gene. The CDR3 is CASSVSREAGAGANVLTF. CDR3 nucleotides: TGTGCCAGCAGCGTCTCCCGAGAGGCCGGCGCTGGGGCCAACGTCCTGACTTTC. The whole variable domain, remainder taken from reference TRBV9 and TRBJ2-6, is DSGVTQTPKHLITATGQRVTLRCSPRSGDLSVYWYQQSLDQGLQFLIQYYNGEERAKGNILERFSAQQFPDLHSELNLSSLELGDSALYFCASSVSREAGAGANVLTFGAGSRLTVL.

The rearrangement links TRBV7-7 to TRBJ1-1; no reliable D call. The V gene's germline CDR1 is SSHAT and CDR2 FNYEAQ (reference sequence). The V and J ends lost 5 bases and 0 bases respectively, with 7 bases between them. The CDR3 covers 13 residues. CDR3 in amino acids: CASSRQLNTEAFF. DNA of the CDR3: TGTGCCAGCAGCCGCCAGTTGAACACTGAAGCTTTCTTT.

This clone was picked up a small number of times. The chain combines TRBV7-8 with TRBJ2-7, with 7 bases fitting TRBD1. The CDR3 consists of 16 residues. The trim removed 5 bases at V and 6 bases at J, leaving 16 bases unmatched. Germline assignment: CDR1 SGHVS and CDR2 FQNEAQ. The CDR3 loop reads CASSQITGVRGGEQYF. As DNA, the CDR3 is TGTGCCAGCAGCCAAATAACAGGGGTAAGAGGTGGCGAGCAGTACTTC.

The V gene is TRBV18, the J gene TRBJ1-4, with D unclear. The germline V gene encodes CDR1 KGHSH and CDR2 LQKENI. V was pared by 1 base and J by 3 bases, with 9 bases between. The length of the CDR3 is 15 residues. CDR3 residues: CASSPRGLSNEKLFF. The CDR3 DNA reads TGTGCCAGCTCACCACGCGGGCTGTCTAATGAAAAACTGTTTTTT.

This clone came up a few times. The chain combines TRBV7-5 with TRBJ2-7; the table names TRBD2, a call not compared with the DNA. TRBV7-5 corresponds to a pseudogene. The CDR3 runs 15 residues. CDR3: CARSPLAGRTYEQYF. The DNA of the CDR3 is TGTGCCAGAAGTCCCCTGGCGGGTAGGACCTACGAGCAGTACTTC.

The chain couples TRBV29-1 to TRBJ2-7; tentatively, D is TRBD2 (6 bases). The CDR3 has 14 residues. CDR1 is SQVTM, CDR2 ANQGSEA, per germline. Trimming took 2 bases from V and 0 from J, leaving 11 bases between them. CDR3 coding DNA: TGCAGCGTTGAACAAGATAGCGGCTCCTACGAGCAGTACTTC. Amino acids: CSVEQDSGSYEQYF.

V is TRBV6-5 and J is TRBJ1-2, with D perhaps TRBD1 (6 bases). This CDR3 spans 16 amino acids. Germline values: CDR1 MNHEY, CDR2 SVGAGI. V gave up 2 bases and J gave up 7 bases, with 20 bases separating them. CDR3 in amino acids: CASSYESRDTRAGYTF. CDR3 coding DNA: TGTGCCAGCAGTTACGAAAGCCGGGACACTCGGGCTGGCTACACCTTC.

This chain links TRBV2 with TRBJ1-5; D gene uncertain. The CDR3 is 14 residues long. Trimming left V 7 bases short and J 4 bases short, with 14 bases between. CDR1 is SNHLY and CDR2 is FYNNEI in the germline V gene. The CDR3 region has the DNA TGTGCCAGCAATCCAGGTTGGGTTAATCAGCCCCAGCATTTT. Encoded protein: CASNPGWVNQPQHF.